Presented here are 14 T cell receptor beta chains from one specimen sequenced in a study of shared clonotypes between healthy human individuals (dated by TCRdb to 2018 to 2020). Library generation was performed with the immunoSEQ multiplex PCR assay. The immuneACCESS repertoire file appears here via TCRdb, limited to in-frame rearrangements. These files lack a portion of the clones; in checked studies, under half of the deficit traces to unresolved V genes, and the cause of the others is not known. The sample table lists 1.6 million or so clones, around 97% of them with a count of one. 1% to 1.5% of the sample comes from the top ten. The sequencing input was naive CD4+ T cells sorted from blood. What this sample's cell subset or site label stands for: CD45RA+ positively selected. Every receptor here comes from a man younger than 45 in good health.

The chain combines TRBV18 with TRBJ2-5, with D possibly matching TRBD2 (5 bases). CDR1 is KGHSH, CDR2 LQKENI, per germline. V lost 3 bases and J lost 5, with 10 bases in between. This CDR3 has 13 amino acids. The CDR3 DNA is TGTGCCAGCTCACCGTCCGAGCGGGAGACCCAGTACTTC. It codes for CASSPSERETQYF.

This clone has a single count. The same CDR3 can be traced to other DNA sequences in this sample. V usage is TRBV5-1 and J usage is TRBJ2-3, with 7 nucleotides matching TRBD2. Trimming removed 4 bases from V and 1 base from J; junction bases left unmatched: 6. This CDR3 region has 15 residues. Per germline, CDR1 SGHRS and CDR2 YFSETQ. CDR3 region: CASSPAGDRTDTQYF. The CDR3 DNA follows: TGCGCCAGCAGCCCGGCGGGGGACCGCACAGATACGCAGTATTTT.

V is TRBV7-2 and J is TRBJ2-3, with 8 bases aligning to TRBD1. The V segment lost 1 base and the J segment 0 bases; nucleotides outside the gene matches: 6. This CDR3 has 17 amino acids. CDR1 and CDR2 from the germline V gene are SGHTA and FQGNSA. CDR3 protein: CASSLVGTGPSTDTQYF. The CDR3 nucleotides are TGTGCCAGCAGCTTAGTCGGGACAGGTCCTAGCACAGATACGCAGTATTTT.

The chain couples TRBV9 to TRBJ1-5; D uncertain. The CDR3 has 15 residues. V was pared by 0 bases and J by 6 bases, with 13 bases between. Germline CDR1 SGDLS, CDR2 YYNGEE. The CDR3 reads CASSVGPAPTQPQHF. CDR3 coding DNA: TGTGCCAGCAGCGTAGGACCGGCCCCTACTCAGCCCCAGCATTTT.

The table lists this clone with a few counts. The chain links TRBV28 to TRBJ1-1; possible D gene TRBD1, 5 bases. This CDR3 is 14 amino acids long. V shed 6 bases and J shed 5 bases, with 16 bases lying between them. Germline values: CDR1 MDHEN, CDR2 SYDVKM. The CDR3 sequence: CASRGTAAGTEAFF. The CDR3 coding sequence is TGTGCCAGCAGGGGGACGGCTGCGGGGACTGAAGCTTTCTTT.

The V gene is TRBV27, the J gene TRBJ1-5; a possible D gene is TRBD1 (5 bases). Trimming took off 4 bases at V and 5 bases at J, with 15 bases between the two ends. Germline V gives CDR1 MNHEY, CDR2 SMNVEV (reference sequence). The CDR3 is 15 amino acids. This chain's CDR3 is CASSYAAGPYQPQHF. The CDR3 coding sequence is TGTGCCAGCAGTTATGCGGCAGGGCCCTATCAGCCCCAGCATTTT.

The J gene is TRBJ2-3, the V gene TRBV2, with 9 bases that match TRBD1. Germline trimming cut 8 bases from V and 0 bases from J; bases unmatched to any gene: 6. CDR3 length: 15 residues. Germline CDR1 and CDR2: SNHLY and FYNNEI. The CDR3 sequence is CASRKGQGSTDTQYF. CDR3 in DNA: TGTGCCAGCCGAAAGGGACAGGGTAGCACAGATACGCAGTATTTT.

The J gene is TRBJ2-7, the V gene TRBV29-1; 11 positions agree with TRBD2. Trimming removed 1 base from V and 2 bases from J; junction bases left unmatched: 1. This CDR3 is 14 amino acids long. Per germline, CDR1 SQVTM and CDR2 ANQGSEA. Here the CDR3 DNA reads TGCAGCGTTGAAGTTAGCGGGAGGGCCTACGAGCAGTACTTC. Protein product: CSVEVSGRAYEQYF.

CDR3 protein: CASSLAGRALNEQFF. Here the CDR3 DNA reads TGTGCCAGCAGCTTGGCCGGGAGGGCCCTCAATGAGCAGTTCTTC. The V call is TRBV5-8, the J call TRBJ2-1; 8 bases map to TRBD2. Germline lookup yields CDR1 SGHTS and CDR2 YDEGEE. CDR3 length equals 15 residues. V gave up 0 bases and J gave up 6 bases; unmatched junction bases: 5.

The chain uses TRBV5-6 and TRBJ2-2; D might be TRBD2 (5 bases). This CDR3 is 19 amino acids long. Trimming cost V 1 base and J 0 bases, with 19 bases left between them. The germline gives CDR1 SGHDT, CDR2 YYEEEE. The CDR3 is CASSLWTRTPQANTGELFF. CDR3 coding DNA: TGTGCCAGCAGCTTGTGGACTCGGACGCCCCAGGCGAACACCGGGGAGCTGTTTTTT.

The chain recombines TRBV5-1 with TRBJ2-7; D is unclear. CDR1 and CDR2 from the germline V gene are SGHRS and YFSETQ. The CDR3 extends over 14 amino acids. V was trimmed by 0 bases and J by 6 bases, leaving 13 bases between them. DNA of the CDR3: TGCGCCAGCAGCTTGGTTTCAGCTTCAGGCGAGCAGTACTTC. It yields the protein CASSLVSASGEQYF.

The CDR3 bases are TGTGCCAGCAGAGACTGGGGTGAAGCTTTCTTT. This codes for CASRDWGEAFF. The chain combines TRBV6-1 with TRBJ1-1, with no clear D. V lost 6 bases and J lost 7, with 9 bases in between. From germline, CDR1 is MNHNS and CDR2 SASEGT. The length of the CDR3 is 11 residues.

This chain uses TRBV5-1 with TRBJ1-4; 7 nucleotides align to TRBD1. The germline V gene has CDR1 SGHRS and CDR2 YFSETQ. With V trimmed by 4 bases and J by 2 bases, 8 bases remained unmatched. This CDR3 is built from 16 residues. CDR3 sequence reads: CASSKTGVFTNEKLFF. CDR3 coding DNA: TGCGCCAGCAGCAAAACAGGGGTGTTTACTAATGAAAAACTGTTTTTT.

The chain links TRBV14 to TRBJ2-3; D might be TRBD2 (5 bases). The CDR3 length is 14 residues. The V gene lost 1 base and the J gene lost 6 bases, with 11 bases spanning the gap. Germline V gene sequence: CDR1 SGHDN, CDR2 FVKESK. Here the CDR3 reads CASSQVGAGDTQYF. The CDR3 nucleotides are TGTGCCAGCAGCCAAGTGGGAGCCGGCGATACGCAGTATTTT.